One T cell receptor (beta chain) is described in this entry. What it binds is unknown. The data are from a study of response to subunit inactivated influenza vaccine. General study points: The study's authors posited that every seasonal influenza vaccination enlists few new T cells.

TCRdb re-derived calls from the RT-PCR reads in MiXCR, one entry per CDR3 protein. The sample consists of some 520,000 distinct CDR3 sequences, about 17% of them appearing once. Sequencing was performed on CD4+ T cells sorted from PBMCs, taken 23 months after vaccination. The TCR sequence derives from a man aged 45 to 70 who received an inactivated influenza vaccine.

The CDR3 region is CASSQVQGTSAFF. The CDR3 DNA follows: TGTGCCAGCAGCCAAGTCCAGGGGACAAGCGCTTTCTTT. The V gene is TRBV3-1, the J gene TRBJ1-1; tentative D call: TRBD1 (6 bases). CDR1 is LGHDT and CDR2 is YNNKEL in the germline V gene (reference sequence). This CDR3 is 13 amino acids long. The germline V and J ends were trimmed by 1 base and 11 bases, with 14 bases remaining between them.